The TCR beta chain under discussion was sequenced for a study of cytomegalovirus exposure and HLA in healthy donors. Study outcomes and limitations: A later analysis found most CMV-associated TCR beta chains apparently HLA-restricted. Accurate HLA-A and HLA-B prediction from TCR beta sequences was reported for most subjects.

The PCR ran on 60 Vbeta and 13 Jbeta primers. The method was immunoSEQ multiplex PCR; TCRdb's version includes in-frame clones alone and lacks a portion of them. This sample carries some 200,000 clones, 82% of them seen once, and the ten largest clones take roughly 0.098%. The CDR3 consists of 12 residues. Turning to this clone: The antigen is unknown.

The source is a boy aged 2 to 9 in good health and CMV-seronegative. The gene calls are TRBV21-1 and TRBJ2-5; whether TRBD2, the table's D call, matches the DNA was not checked. TRBV21-1 is marked as a pseudogene. Sequenced sample: PBMCs. The CDR3 coding sequence is TGTGCCAGCAGCAAATTGGAGGGGACCCAGTACTTC. Its protein is CASSKLEGTQYF.